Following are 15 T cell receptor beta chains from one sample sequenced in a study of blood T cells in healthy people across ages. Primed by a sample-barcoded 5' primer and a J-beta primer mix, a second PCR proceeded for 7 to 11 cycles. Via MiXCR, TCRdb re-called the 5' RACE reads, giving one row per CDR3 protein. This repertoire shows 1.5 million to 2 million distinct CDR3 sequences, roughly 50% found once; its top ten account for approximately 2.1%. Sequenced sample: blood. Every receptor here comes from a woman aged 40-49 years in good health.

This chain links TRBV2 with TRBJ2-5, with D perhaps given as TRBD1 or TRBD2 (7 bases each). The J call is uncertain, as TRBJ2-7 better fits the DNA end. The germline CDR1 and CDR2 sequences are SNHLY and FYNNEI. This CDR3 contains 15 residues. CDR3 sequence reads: CASSENRGGTYEQYF. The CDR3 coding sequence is TGTGCCAGCAGTGAGAACAGGGGAGGGACCTACGAGCAGTACTTC.

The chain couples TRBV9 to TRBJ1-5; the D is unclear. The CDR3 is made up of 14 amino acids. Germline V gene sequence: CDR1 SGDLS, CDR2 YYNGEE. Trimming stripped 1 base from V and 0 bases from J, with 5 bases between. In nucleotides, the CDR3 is TGTGCCAGCAGCGTAACTAATAGCAATCAGCCCCAGCATTTT. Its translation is CASSVTNSNQPQHF.

CDR3 region: CASSLYRQLNQPQHF. CDR3 bases: TGTGCCAGCAGTTTATATCGACAGCTCAATCAGCCCCAGCATTTT. The V and J genes are TRBV28 and TRBJ1-5, with TRBD1 as a possible D gene (5 bases). Germline loops: CDR1 MDHEN, CDR2 SYDVKM. The CDR3 spans 15 residues. V dropped 1 base and J dropped 3 bases, with 10 bases sitting between them.

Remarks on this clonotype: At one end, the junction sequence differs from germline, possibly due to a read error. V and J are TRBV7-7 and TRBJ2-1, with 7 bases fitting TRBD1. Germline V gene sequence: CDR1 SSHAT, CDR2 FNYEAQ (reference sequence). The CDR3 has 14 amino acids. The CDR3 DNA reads TGTGCTAGCAGTCCGGACAGGACCTACAATGAGCAGTTCTTC. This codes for CASSPDRTYNEQFF.

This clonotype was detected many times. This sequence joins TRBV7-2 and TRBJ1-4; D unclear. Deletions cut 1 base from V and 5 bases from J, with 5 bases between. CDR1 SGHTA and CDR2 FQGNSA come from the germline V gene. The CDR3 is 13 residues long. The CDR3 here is CASSLGLNEKLFF. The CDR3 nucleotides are TGTGCCAGCAGCTTAGGTCTGAATGAAAAACTGTTTTTT.

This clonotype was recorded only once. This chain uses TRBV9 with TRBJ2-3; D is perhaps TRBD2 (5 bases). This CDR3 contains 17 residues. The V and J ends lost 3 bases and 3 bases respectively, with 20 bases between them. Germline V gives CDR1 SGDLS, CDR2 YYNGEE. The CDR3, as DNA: TGTGCCAGCAGCGGCGGAGGAGACGACCGTTCGACAGATACGCAGTATTTT. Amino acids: CASSGGGDDRSTDTQYF.

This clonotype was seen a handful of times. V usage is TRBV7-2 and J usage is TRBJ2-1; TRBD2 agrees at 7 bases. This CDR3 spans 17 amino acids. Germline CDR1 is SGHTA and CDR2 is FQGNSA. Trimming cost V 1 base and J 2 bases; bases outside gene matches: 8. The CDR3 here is CASSLDPWGGPYNEQFF. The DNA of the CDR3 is TGTGCCAGCAGCTTAGACCCCTGGGGGGGACCCTACAATGAGCAGTTCTTC.

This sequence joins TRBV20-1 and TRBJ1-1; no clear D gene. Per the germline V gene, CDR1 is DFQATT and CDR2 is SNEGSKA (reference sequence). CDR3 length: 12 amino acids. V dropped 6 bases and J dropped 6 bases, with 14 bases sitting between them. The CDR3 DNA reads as TGCAGTGCCACGGTTGGTCTTCCTGAAGCTTTCTTT. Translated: CSATVGLPEAFF.

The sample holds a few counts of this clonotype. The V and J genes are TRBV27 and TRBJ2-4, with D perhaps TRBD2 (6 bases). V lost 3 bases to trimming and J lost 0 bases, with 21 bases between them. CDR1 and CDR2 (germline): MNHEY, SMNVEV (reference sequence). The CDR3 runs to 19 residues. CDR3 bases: TGTGCCAGCAGTTTTAGGTCTAGCGAGGATACTGTAGCCAAAAACATTCAGTACTTC. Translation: CASSFRSSEDTVAKNIQYF.

This chain's CDR3 is CASSLKRGLRNEKLFF. In DNA form, the CDR3 reads TGTGCCAGCAGCTTAAAAAGGGGGCTCCGTAATGAAAAACTGTTTTTT. This chain connects TRBV7-2 to TRBJ1-4; 7 bases fit TRBD1. Germline V gene data show CDR1 as SGHTA and CDR2 as FQGNSA. The CDR3 length is 16 residues. The ends lost 2 bases at V and 4 bases at J; junction bases unmatched: 7. The variable domain in full, completed from reference TRBV7-2 and TRBJ1-4, reads GAGVSQSPSNKVTEKGKDVELRCDPISGHTALYWYRQSLGQGLEFLIYFQGNSAPDKSGLPSDRFSAERTGGSVSTLTIQRTQQEDSAVYLCASSLKRGLRNEKLFFGSGTQLSVL.

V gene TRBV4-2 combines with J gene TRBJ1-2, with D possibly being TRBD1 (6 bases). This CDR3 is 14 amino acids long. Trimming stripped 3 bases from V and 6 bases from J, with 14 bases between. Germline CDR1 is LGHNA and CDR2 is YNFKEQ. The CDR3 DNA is TGTGCCAGCAGCCACTCCAGGGGAGGGGATGGCTACACCTTC. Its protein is CASSHSRGGDGYTF.

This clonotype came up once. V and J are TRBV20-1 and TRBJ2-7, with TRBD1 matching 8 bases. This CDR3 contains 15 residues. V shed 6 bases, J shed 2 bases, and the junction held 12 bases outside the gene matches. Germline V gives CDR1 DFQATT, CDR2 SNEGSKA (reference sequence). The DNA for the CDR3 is TGCAGTGCCTCGGCGGCGCAGGGGGCGACCTACGAGCAGTACTTC. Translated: CSASAAQGATYEQYF.

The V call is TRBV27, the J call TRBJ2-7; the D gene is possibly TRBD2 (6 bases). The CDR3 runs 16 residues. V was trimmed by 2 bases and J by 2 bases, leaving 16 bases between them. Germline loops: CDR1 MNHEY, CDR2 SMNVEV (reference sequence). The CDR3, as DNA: TGTGCCAGCAGTTTAGGAGGGATGCTTGGTCCCTACGAGCAGTACTTC. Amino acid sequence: CASSLGGMLGPYEQYF.

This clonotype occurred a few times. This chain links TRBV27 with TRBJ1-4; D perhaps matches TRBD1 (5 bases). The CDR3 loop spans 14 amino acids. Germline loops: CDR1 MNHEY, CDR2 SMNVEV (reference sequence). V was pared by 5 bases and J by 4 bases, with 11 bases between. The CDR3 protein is CASSPGVDNEKLFF. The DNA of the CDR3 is TGTGCCAGCAGTCCGGGGGTCGATAATGAAAAACTGTTTTTT.

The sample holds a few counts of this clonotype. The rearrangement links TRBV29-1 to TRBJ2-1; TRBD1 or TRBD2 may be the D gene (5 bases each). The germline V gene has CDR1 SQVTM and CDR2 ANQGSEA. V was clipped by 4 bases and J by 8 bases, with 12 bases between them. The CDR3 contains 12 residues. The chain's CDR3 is CSVARDLDEQFF. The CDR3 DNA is TGCAGCGTTGCTCGGGACCTGGATGAGCAGTTCTTC.